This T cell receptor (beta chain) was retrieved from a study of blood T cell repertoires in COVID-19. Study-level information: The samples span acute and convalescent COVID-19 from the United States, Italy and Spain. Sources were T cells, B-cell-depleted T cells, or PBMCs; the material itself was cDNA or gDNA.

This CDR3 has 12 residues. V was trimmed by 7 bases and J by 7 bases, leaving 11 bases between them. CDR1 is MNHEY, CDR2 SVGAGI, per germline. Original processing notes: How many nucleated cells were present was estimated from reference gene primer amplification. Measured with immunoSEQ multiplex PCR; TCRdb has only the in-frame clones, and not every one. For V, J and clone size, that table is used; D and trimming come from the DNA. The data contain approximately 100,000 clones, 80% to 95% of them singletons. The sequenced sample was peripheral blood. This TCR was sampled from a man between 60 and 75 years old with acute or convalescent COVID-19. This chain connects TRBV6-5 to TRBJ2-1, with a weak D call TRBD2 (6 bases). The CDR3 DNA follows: TGTGCCAGCAAACTAGCATTGAATGAGCAGTTCTTC. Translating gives CASKLALNEQFF.